These T cell receptor beta chains were read from a single sample in a study of OX40 agonist ivuxolimab in advanced cancers. The table came from immunoSEQ multiplex PCR; TCRdb's copy has only in-frame clones and leaves some out. The profile covers more than 80,000 clones, with 90% to 95% appearing a single time and about 0.27% taken by the ten largest. The sample was CD4+ or CD8+ T cells sorted from blood, taken in a trial of the OX40 agonist ivuxolimab. These receptors came from an adult with an advanced solid tumor such as melanoma, head and neck, liver or kidney cancer. Both conserved end residues are part of each CDR3. D genes are given only for firm matches. A row's size may be missing; if present it is once, few, many or a size class.

clone size,J gene,D gene,V gene,CDR3 DNA,CDR3 protein
.,TRBJ2-7,.,TRBV19,TGTGCCAGTAGTAGAGGGGAAGCCTACGAGCAGTACTTC,CASSRGEAYEQYF
.,TRBJ1-3,.,TRBV5-1,TGCGCCAGCAGCTACAGCGGGGGGACCGGTGTCCCCACTGGAAACACCATATATTTT,CASSYSGGTGVPTGNTIYF
.,TRBJ2-2,.,TRBV5-4,TGTGCCAGCAGCTCTACGAACACCGGGGAGCTGTTTTTT,CASSSTNTGELFF
.,TRBJ1-6,.,TRBV11-3,TGTGCCAGCAGCTTAGGAGGGAGTAATTCACCCCTCCACTTT,CASSLGGSNSPLHF
.,TRBJ2-2,TRBD2,TRBV11-2,TGTGCCAGCAGCTTAGGAGGCAGACTAGCGGGAGGGGTCGGGGAGCTGTTTTTT,CASSLGGRLAGGVGELFF
.,TRBJ2-1,.,TRBV13,TGTGCCAGCAGCTTCGACAGCCTATCGAGTGAGCAGTTCTTC,CASSFDSLSSEQFF
.,TRBJ1-1,TRBD1,TRBV2,TGTGCCAGCTGCAACCCCGGGACAGGGACGAGGGACACTGAAGCTTTCTTT,CASCNPGTGTRDTEAFF
once,TRBJ2-1,.,TRBV5-4,TGTGCCAGCAGGCGGTCCTACAATGAGCAGTTCTTC,CASRRSYNEQFF
.,TRBJ2-1,.,TRBV19,TGTGCCAGTAGTATTGGGGTAGGGGGCTACAATGAGCAGTTCTTC,CASSIGVGGYNEQFF
.,TRBJ2-1,.,TRBV7-8,TGTGCCAGCAGCGCCTCGGTGTGGGGAGAGCAGTTCTTC,CASSASVWGEQFF
.,TRBJ2-5,.,TRBV9,TGTGCCAGCAGCGTAGTGGCGGGCGCGGGTGGGGAGACCCAGTACTTC,CASSVVAGAGGETQYF
.,TRBJ2-3,.,TRBV7-9,TGTGCCAGCAGCTTAGTCGGGCGAAATACGCAGTATTTT,CASSLVGRNTQYF
.,TRBJ1-5,.,TRBV30,TGTGCCTGGAGCCCCTACACAACTCAGCCCCAGCATTTT,CAWSPYTTQPQHF
.,TRBJ1-3,.,TRBV30,TGTGCCTCTAGCCTCGTCTCTGGAAACACCATATATTTT,CASSLVSGNTIYF
.,TRBJ1-6,TRBD1,TRBV7-8,TGTGCCAGCAGCTCGCAACGACAGGGGGCCAAATCACCCCTCCACTTT,CASSSQRQGAKSPLHF
.,TRBJ2-1,.,TRBV6-1,TGTGCCAGCAGTGAATTGCGGGCGTACAATGAGCAGTTCTTC,CASSELRAYNEQFF
.,TRBJ2-5,.,TRBV21-1,TGTGCCAGCGGCAGGGGTAGAGAGACCCAGTACTTC,CASGRGRETQYF
.,TRBJ1-1,.,TRBV7-3,TGTGCCAGCAGCTTAGATCGCAGGGCTGAAGCTTTCTTT,CASSLDRRAEAFF
.,TRBJ1-5,.,TRBV6-4,TGTGCCAGCGGTGCCCTGGCAGGGACCGTTATAAATCAGCCCCAGCATTTT,CASGALAGTVINQPQHF
.,TRBJ2-1,.,TRBV28,TGTGCCAGCAGTTTACAGTGGGGCAAGAGCTCCTACAATGAGCAGTTCTTC,CASSLQWGKSSYNEQFF
.,TRBJ2-7,TRBD1,TRBV6-5,TGTGCCAGCAGTCGGGGACAGGGGGCGCTGGGCGAGCAGTACTTC,CASSRGQGALGEQYF
.,TRBJ2-1,.,TRBV11-2,TGTGCCAGCAGCTTAGTGCAGGGGGGCTCCTACAATGAGCAGTTCTTC,CASSLVQGGSYNEQFF
once,TRBJ1-1,.,TRBV28,TGTGCCAGCAGTTCCCCTGGGGGGGCAGATAATGAAGCTTTCTTT,CASSSPGGADNEAFF
.,TRBJ1-5,.,TRBV19,TGTGCCAGTAGGGTCTCGAAGGTTAGAGGCAATCAGCCCCAGCATTTT,CASRVSKVRGNQPQHF
.,TRBJ1-3,.,TRBV6-5,TGTGCCACCAGTAGCTCTGGAAACACCATATATTTT,CATSSSGNTIYF
.,TRBJ2-1,.,TRBV5-1,TGCGCCAGCAGCACCTGGGGGTCCTACAATGAGCAGTTCTTC,CASSTWGSYNEQFF
.,TRBJ2-1,TRBD2,TRBV5-1,TGCGCCAGCAGCTTGGACGGGGGGACCTACAATGAGCAGTTCTTC,CASSLDGGTYNEQFF
.,TRBJ1-5,.,TRBV30,TGTGCCTGGAGCCAGGGTTATCAGCCCCAGCATTTT,CAWSQGYQPQHF
.,TRBJ2-3,.,TRBV11-2,TGTGCCAGCAGCTTTTTGAGGTCCACTAGCACAGATACGCAGTATTTT,CASSFLRSTSTDTQYF
.,TRBJ2-1,TRBD2,TRBV5-4,TGTGCCAGCAGCACCCCTTTTCCTAGCGGGGGGGACAATGAGCAGTTCTTC,CASSTPFPSGGDNEQFF
.,TRBJ1-5,.,TRBV6-1,TGTGCCAGCAGGCGAGCCGCGGAATATCAGCCCCAGCATTTT,CASRRAAEYQPQHF
few,TRBJ1-6,TRBD1,TRBV30,TGTGCCTGGGAACCTTCGTACACAGGGGAATCCTATAATTCACCCCTCCACTTT,CAWEPSYTGESYNSPLHF